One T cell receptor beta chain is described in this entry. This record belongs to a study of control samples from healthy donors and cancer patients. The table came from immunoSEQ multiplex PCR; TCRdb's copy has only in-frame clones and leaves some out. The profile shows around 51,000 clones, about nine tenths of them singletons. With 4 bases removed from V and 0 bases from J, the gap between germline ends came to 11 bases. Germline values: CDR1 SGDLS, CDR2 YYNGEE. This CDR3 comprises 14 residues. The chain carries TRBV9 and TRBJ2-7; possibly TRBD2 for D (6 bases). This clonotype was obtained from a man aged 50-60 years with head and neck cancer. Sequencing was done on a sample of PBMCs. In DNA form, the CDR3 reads TGTGCCAGCAGCCCAAGCGGGTACTCCTACGAGCAGTACTTC. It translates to CASSPSGYSYEQYF.